What follows are 23 T cell receptor beta chains derived from one specimen sequenced in a study of control samples from healthy donors and cancer patients (dated by TCRdb to 2019 to 2021). The library came from the immunoSEQ multiplex PCR assay. The table comes from immuneACCESS by way of TCRdb, which keeps in-frame sequences with V and J called. Part of the clones is missing from these tables; in studies checked, under half for an unresolved V gene and the rest for unknown reasons. Across this sample there are approximately 140,000 clones, with roughly 89% seen only once. Over 6.5% of the sample goes to the ten largest clones. Sequencing was performed on PBMCs. The source of these receptors is a man aged 45-65 years with head and neck cancer.

The J gene is TRBJ2-1, the V gene TRBV29-1, with TRBD1 matching 8 bases. The CDR3 length is 17 residues. CDR1 is SQVTM and CDR2 is ANQGSEA in the germline V gene. V lost 2 bases to trimming and J lost 8 bases; unmatched junction nucleotides: 17. The CDR3 reads CSVETGGRRLVLDEQFF. The CDR3 nucleotides are TGCAGCGTTGAAACAGGGGGTAGGAGACTAGTGTTGGATGAGCAGTTCTTC.

The rearrangement joins TRBV6-1 to TRBJ1-2, with D unclear. The germline V and J ends were trimmed by 2 bases and 4 bases, with 11 bases remaining between them. Germline V lookup: CDR1 MNHNS, CDR2 SASEGT. CDR3 size: 14 residues. The chain's CDR3 is CASSEQWGSYGYTF. The CDR3 bases are TGTGCCAGCAGTGAACAATGGGGAAGCTATGGCTACACCTTC.

The CDR3 loop reads CASSPSGLSNQPQHF. CDR3 DNA sequence: TGTGCCAGCAGCCCCTCAGGGCTTAGCAATCAGCCCCAGCATTTT. The chain is built from TRBV9 and TRBJ1-5; a possible D gene is TRBD1 (5 bases). Deletions cut 4 bases from V and 0 bases from J, with 11 bases between. CDR3 length: 15 residues. The germline V gene has CDR1 SGDLS and CDR2 YYNGEE.

In this sample, this clone turned up once. V is TRBV3-1 (or the pseudogene TRBV3-2) and J is TRBJ2-7; D unclear. The length of the CDR3 is 12 residues. Germline V CDR1 and CDR2: LGHDT, YNNKEL (reference sequence). V was pared by 1 base and J by 6 bases, with 7 bases between. DNA of the CDR3: TGTGCCAGCAGCCAAGGAGTCGGCGAGCAGTACTTC. It specifies CASSQGVGEQYF.

This rearrangement joins TRBV4-1 to TRBJ2-7; 15 bases agree with TRBD2. The length of the CDR3 is 18 residues. From germline, CDR1 is MGHRA and CDR2 YSYEKL. Unmatched junction bases numbered 3, after V lost 0 bases and J lost 0 bases. CDR3 nucleotide sequence: TGCGCCAGCAGCCAAGACCGGACTAGCGGGAGGGCCTCCTACGAGCAGTACTTC. This translates into CASSQDRTSGRASYEQYF.

V and J are TRBV24-1 and TRBJ2-7; D not resolved. V was trimmed by 2 bases and J by 0 bases, leaving 7 bases between them. This CDR3 contains 14 residues. Germline assignment: CDR1 KGHDR and CDR2 SFDVKD. The CDR3, as DNA: TGTGCCACCAGTGATTCAGATTACTCCTACGAGCAGTACTTC. Its protein product is CATSDSDYSYEQYF.

V usage is TRBV7-9 and J usage is TRBJ2-7, with a possible D match to TRBD1 (6 bases). V gave up 2 bases and J gave up 4 bases, with 12 bases separating them. The V gene's germline CDR1 is SEHNR and CDR2 FQNEAQ (reference sequence). The CDR3 runs to 14 residues. The CDR3 is CASSLRDNSYEQYF. CDR3 sequence (DNA): TGTGCCAGCAGCTTAAGGGACAATTCATACGAGCAGTACTTC.

This rearrangement joins TRBV27 to TRBJ1-2; D is possibly TRBD1 (5 bases). V lost 4 bases, J lost 0 bases, and 18 bases lay in between. The germline gives CDR1 MNHEY, CDR2 SMNVEV (reference sequence). This CDR3 has 17 amino acids. CDR3 sequence: CASSSLGHEGANYGYTF. CDR3 nucleotide sequence: TGTGCCAGCAGTTCTTTAGGACATGAAGGAGCTAACTATGGCTACACCTTC.

The J gene is TRBJ2-2, the V gene TRBV11-3, with D maybe TRBD2 (6 bases). The ends were cut back, 4 bases at V and 4 bases at J, with 13 bases in the middle. This CDR3 is 15 amino acids long. Germline assignment: CDR1 SGHNT and CDR2 YENEEA. The CDR3 bases are TGTGCCAGCAGCTCAGCGGCGGAGGGCACCGGGGAGCTGTTTTTT. Protein: CASSSAAEGTGELFF.

This chain links TRBV4-1 with TRBJ1-5, with D unclear. The CDR3 covers 15 residues. Trimming left V 5 bases short and J 1 base short, with 12 bases between. Germline assignment: CDR1 MGHRA and CDR2 YSYEKL. CDR3 loop: CASSFQVASNQPQHF. CDR3 nucleotides: TGCGCCAGCAGCTTCCAGGTGGCAAGCAATCAGCCCCAGCATTTT.

This clone showed up just a few times. Different DNA sequences within this sample yield the same CDR3. The CDR3 DNA follows: TGTGCCAGCAGCCTAAGGGCGGGTGACTCCTACGAGCAGTACTTC. It specifies CASSLRAGDSYEQYF. The rearrangement uses TRBV11-2 and TRBJ2-7; D might be TRBD2 (5 bases). Between the trimmed V and J ends, which lost 5 bases and 0 bases, there was a span of 14 bases. Germline loops: CDR1 SGHAT, CDR2 FQNNGV. The CDR3 contains 15 residues. Drawing the rest from reference TRBV11-2 and TRBJ2-7, the complete variable domain is EAGVAQSPRYKIIEKRQSVAFWCNPISGHATLYWYQQILGQGPKLLIQFQNNGVVDDSQLPKDRFSAERLKGVDSTLKIQPAKLEDSAVYLCASSLRAGDSYEQYFGPGTRLTVT.

This CDR3 reads CASSEPGQTTYGYTF. In DNA form, the CDR3 reads TGTGCCAGCAGCGAACCGGGACAGACAACCTATGGCTACACCTTC. The chain has TRBV28 and TRBJ1-2; 7 nucleotides match TRBD1. This CDR3 has 15 residues. Unmatched junction bases numbered 11, after V lost 6 bases and J lost 4 bases. Germline-derived CDR1 and CDR2 are MDHEN and SYDVKM.

The chain employs TRBV28 and TRBJ2-3; D may correspond to TRBD1 or TRBD2 (7 bases each). There are 14 residues in the CDR3. Germline V CDR1 and CDR2: MDHEN, SYDVKM. V shed 5 bases and J shed 2 bases, with 11 bases lying between them. The CDR3 spells CASSSGTVTDTQYF. DNA of the CDR3: TGTGCCAGCAGTAGCGGGACAGTCACAGATACGCAGTATTTT.

The V call is TRBV7-2, the J call TRBJ2-7; a possible D gene is TRBD2 (6 bases). This CDR3 is built from 14 residues. Germline assignment: CDR1 SGHTA and CDR2 FQGNSA. The germline V and J ends were trimmed by 4 bases and 2 bases, with 12 bases remaining between them. The CDR3 coding sequence is TGTGCCAGCAGCTCCGGACTAACTGCCTACGAGCAGTACTTC. Translation: CASSSGLTAYEQYF.

The chain joins TRBV27 to TRBJ1-5; D may be TRBD1 (6 bases). Between the trimmed V and J ends, which lost 8 bases and 3 bases, there was a span of 11 bases. The CDR3 extends over 13 amino acids. The germline V gene has CDR1 MNHEY and CDR2 SMNVEV (reference sequence). Here the CDR3 DNA reads TGTGCCAGCGGGACACAGACCAATCAGCCCCAGCATTTT. Its protein is CASGTQTNQPQHF.

The chain employs TRBV6-5 and TRBJ2-1; 13 bases agree with TRBD2. V shed 6 bases, J shed 8 bases, and the junction held 7 bases outside the gene matches. Germline values: CDR1 MNHEY, CDR2 SVGAGI. The CDR3 consists of 15 residues. In nucleotides, the CDR3 is TGTGCCAGCAGCCCGGGACTAGCGGGAAAGTATGAGCAGTTCTTC. Amino acid sequence: CASSPGLAGKYEQFF.

The rearrangement uses TRBV4-1 and TRBJ1-2, with D tentatively TRBD1 (6 bases). Germline-derived CDR1 and CDR2 are MGHRA and YSYEKL. Trimming removed 2 bases from V and 6 bases from J, with 13 bases in between. This CDR3 spans 14 amino acids. CDR3 nucleotide sequence: TGCGCCAGCAGCCAAAATCAGGGGACGGATGGCTACACCTTC. Encoded protein: CASSQNQGTDGYTF.

V is TRBV19 and J is TRBJ1-3, with a weak D call TRBD1 (6 bases). V lost 7 bases and J lost 0, with 16 bases in between. Germline CDR1 is LNHDA and CDR2 is SQIVND (reference sequence). The length of the CDR3 is 16 residues. The CDR3 region has the DNA TGTGCCAGTACCACCGGGGGCGCCAGCTCTGGAAACACCATATATTTT. Translated: CASTTGGASSGNTIYF.

The chain is built from TRBV6-5 and TRBJ1-4; TRBD1 might be the D (5 bases). V lost 10 bases, J lost 14 bases, and 17 bases lay in between. Germline values: CDR1 MNHEY, CDR2 SVGAGI. There are 11 residues in the CDR3. CDR3 coding DNA: TGTGCCACCAAGGGCGAGGGGAAGCTGTTTTTT. Protein sequence: CATKGEGKLFF.

This clone was seen only once. CDR3 DNA: TGTGCCAGCAGCCTTAATCGACGGGAGACCCAGTACTTC. It yields the protein CASSLNRRETQYF. The rearrangement joins TRBV11-3 to TRBJ2-5, with D unclear. The ends were cut back, 5 bases at V and 5 bases at J, with 12 bases in the middle. The length of the CDR3 is 13 residues. From germline, CDR1 is SGHNT and CDR2 YENEEA.

The chain links TRBV2 to TRBJ2-5; 7 bases are a match to TRBD2. Per the germline V gene, CDR1 is SNHLY and CDR2 is FYNNEI. The CDR3 is made up of 15 amino acids. Losses at the gene ends were 2 bases for V and 4 bases for J; bases not matched to a gene: 7. The CDR3 sequence is CASSELTGRAETQYF. For the CDR3, the DNA is TGTGCCAGCAGTGAACTGACGGGGAGGGCAGAGACCCAGTACTTC.

The chain combines TRBV6-6 with TRBJ2-5; TRBD1 aligns across 11 bases. V was clipped by 5 bases and J by 5 bases; unmatched bases: 10. This CDR3 has 16 amino acids. Germline CDR1 reads MNHNY; CDR2 reads SVGAGI (reference sequence). The CDR3 is CASSQSGGQGVETQYF. As DNA, the CDR3 is TGTGCCAGCAGTCAATCCGGGGGACAGGGGGTCGAGACCCAGTACTTC.

The V gene is TRBV7-9, the J gene TRBJ2-5; D uncertain. Germline assignment: CDR1 SEHNR and CDR2 FQNEAQ (reference sequence). V was pared by 6 bases and J by 5 bases, with 19 bases between. CDR3 length: 15 residues. CDR3 bases: TGTGCCAGCAGTTACATACCGGCGCCCCGGGAGACCCAGTACTTC. It specifies CASSYIPAPRETQYF.